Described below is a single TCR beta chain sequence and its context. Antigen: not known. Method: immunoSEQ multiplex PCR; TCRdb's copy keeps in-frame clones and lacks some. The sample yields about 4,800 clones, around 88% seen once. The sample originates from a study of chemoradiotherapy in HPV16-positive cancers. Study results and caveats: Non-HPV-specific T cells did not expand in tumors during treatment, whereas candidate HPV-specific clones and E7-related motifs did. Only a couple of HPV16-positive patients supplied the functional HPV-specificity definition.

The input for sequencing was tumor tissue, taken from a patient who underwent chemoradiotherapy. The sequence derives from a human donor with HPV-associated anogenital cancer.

CDR3: CASSSRGEGTDTQYF. As DNA, the CDR3 is TGTGCCAGCAGTTCTCGGGGGGAGGGAACAGATACGCAGTATTTT. The chain carries TRBV6-6 and TRBJ2-3, with 7 bases matching TRBD2. With V trimmed by 4 bases and J by 3 bases, 7 bases remained unmatched. There are 15 residues in the CDR3. The germline V gene encodes CDR1 MNHNY and CDR2 SVGAGI (reference sequence).